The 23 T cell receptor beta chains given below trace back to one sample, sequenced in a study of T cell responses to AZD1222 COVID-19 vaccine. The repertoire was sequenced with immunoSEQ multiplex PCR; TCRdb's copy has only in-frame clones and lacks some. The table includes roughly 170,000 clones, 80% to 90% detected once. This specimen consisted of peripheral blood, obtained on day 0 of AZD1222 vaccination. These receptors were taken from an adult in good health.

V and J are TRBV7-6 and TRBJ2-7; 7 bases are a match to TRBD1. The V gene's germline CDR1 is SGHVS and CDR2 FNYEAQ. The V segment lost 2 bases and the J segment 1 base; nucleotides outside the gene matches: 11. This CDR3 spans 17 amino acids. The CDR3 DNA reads TGTGCCAGCAGCTTACCTCGACAGGGAACCTCTTCCTACGAGCAGTACTTC. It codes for CASSLPRQGTSSYEQYF.

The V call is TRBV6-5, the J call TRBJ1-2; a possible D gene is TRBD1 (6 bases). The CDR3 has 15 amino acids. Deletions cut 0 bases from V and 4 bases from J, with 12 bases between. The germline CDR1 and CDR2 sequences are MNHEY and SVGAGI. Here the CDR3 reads CASSYSPGQFYGYTF. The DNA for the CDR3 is TGTGCCAGCAGTTACTCCCCTGGACAGTTCTATGGCTACACCTTC.

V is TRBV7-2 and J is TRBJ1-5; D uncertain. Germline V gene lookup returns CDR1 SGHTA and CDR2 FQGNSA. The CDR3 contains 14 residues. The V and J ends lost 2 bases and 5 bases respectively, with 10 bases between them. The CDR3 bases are TGTGCCAGCAGCTTACAGCCCAGCGATCAGCCCCAGCATTTT. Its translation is CASSLQPSDQPQHF.

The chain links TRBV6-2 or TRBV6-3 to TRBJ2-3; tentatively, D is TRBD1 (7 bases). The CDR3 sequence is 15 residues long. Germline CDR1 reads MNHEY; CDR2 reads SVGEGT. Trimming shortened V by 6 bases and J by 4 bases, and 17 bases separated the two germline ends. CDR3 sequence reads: CASSPPGGRADTQYF. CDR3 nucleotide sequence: TGTGCCAGCAGCCCCCCAGGGGGGCGGGCAGATACGCAGTATTTT.

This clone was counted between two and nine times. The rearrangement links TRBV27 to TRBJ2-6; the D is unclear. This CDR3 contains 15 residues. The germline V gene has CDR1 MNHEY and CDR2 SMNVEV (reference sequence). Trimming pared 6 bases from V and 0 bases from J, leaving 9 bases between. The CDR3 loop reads CASRARNSGANVLTF. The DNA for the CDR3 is TGTGCCAGCAGGGCGCGGAACTCTGGGGCCAACGTCCTGACTTTC.

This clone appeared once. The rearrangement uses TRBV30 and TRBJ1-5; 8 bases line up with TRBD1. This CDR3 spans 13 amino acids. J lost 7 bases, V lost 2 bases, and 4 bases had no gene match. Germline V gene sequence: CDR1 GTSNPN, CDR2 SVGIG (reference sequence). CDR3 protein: CAWSPQGGQPQHF. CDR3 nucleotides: TGTGCCTGGAGTCCACAGGGGGGGCAGCCCCAGCATTTT.

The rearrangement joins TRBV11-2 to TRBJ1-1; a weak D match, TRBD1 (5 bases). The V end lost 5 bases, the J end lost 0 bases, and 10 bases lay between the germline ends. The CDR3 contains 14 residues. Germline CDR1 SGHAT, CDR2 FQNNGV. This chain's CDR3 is CASSRAGMNTEAFF. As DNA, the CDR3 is TGTGCCAGCAGCCGGGCAGGGATGAACACTGAAGCTTTCTTT.

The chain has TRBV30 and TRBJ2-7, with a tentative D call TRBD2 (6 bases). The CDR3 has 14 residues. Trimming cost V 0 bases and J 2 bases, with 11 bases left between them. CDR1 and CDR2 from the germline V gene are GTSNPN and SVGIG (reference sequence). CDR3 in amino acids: CAWSVRGRPYEQYF. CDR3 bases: TGTGCCTGGAGTGTAAGAGGGAGGCCCTACGAGCAGTACTTC.

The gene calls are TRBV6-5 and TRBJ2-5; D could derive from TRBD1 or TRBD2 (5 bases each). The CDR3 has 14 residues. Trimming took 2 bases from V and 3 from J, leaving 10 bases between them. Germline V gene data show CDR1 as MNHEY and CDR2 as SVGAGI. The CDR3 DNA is TGTGCCAGCAGTTACGGGCAGGGAGAAGAGACCCAGTACTTC. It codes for CASSYGQGEETQYF.

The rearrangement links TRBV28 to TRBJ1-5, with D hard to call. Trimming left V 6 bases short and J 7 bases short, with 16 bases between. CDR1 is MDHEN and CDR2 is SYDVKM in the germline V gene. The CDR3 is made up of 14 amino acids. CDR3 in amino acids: CASRPPSTTQPQHF. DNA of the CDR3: TGTGCCAGCAGGCCCCCCAGTACTACACAGCCCCAGCATTTT.

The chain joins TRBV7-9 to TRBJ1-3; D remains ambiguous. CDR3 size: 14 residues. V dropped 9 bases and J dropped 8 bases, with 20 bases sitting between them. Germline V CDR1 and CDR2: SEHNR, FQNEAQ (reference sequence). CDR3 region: CAREHLGVGDTIYF. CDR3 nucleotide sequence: TGTGCCAGGGAGCATTTGGGAGTTGGGGACACCATATATTTT.

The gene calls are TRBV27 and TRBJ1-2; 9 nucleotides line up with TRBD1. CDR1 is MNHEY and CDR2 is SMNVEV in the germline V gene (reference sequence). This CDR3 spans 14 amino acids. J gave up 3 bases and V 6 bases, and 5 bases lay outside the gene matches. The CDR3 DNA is TGTGCCAGCAGCTCGGACAGGGGCTACTATGGCTACACCTTC. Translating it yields CASSSDRGYYGYTF.

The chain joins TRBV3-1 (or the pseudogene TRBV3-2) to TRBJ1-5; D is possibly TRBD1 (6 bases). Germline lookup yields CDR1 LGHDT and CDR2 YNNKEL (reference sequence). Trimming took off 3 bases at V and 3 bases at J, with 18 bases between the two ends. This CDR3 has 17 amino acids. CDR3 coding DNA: TGTGCCAGCAGCCATGATGTACAGGGAAAACACAATCAGCCCCAGCATTTT. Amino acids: CASSHDVQGKHNQPQHF.

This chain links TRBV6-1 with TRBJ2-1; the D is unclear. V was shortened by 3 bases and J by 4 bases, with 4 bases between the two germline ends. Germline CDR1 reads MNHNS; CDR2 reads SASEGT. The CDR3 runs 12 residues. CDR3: CASSDNYNEQFF. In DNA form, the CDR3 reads TGTGCCAGCAGTGACAATTACAATGAGCAGTTCTTC.

The CDR3 spells CASSLGPDRDSPLHF. The CDR3 nucleotides read TGTGCCAGCAGTTTAGGTCCGGACCGTGATTCACCCCTCCACTTT. The V call is TRBV27, the J call TRBJ1-6, with no clear D. The CDR3 contains 15 residues. V lost 2 bases and J 8 bases, leaving 13 bases between the germline ends. Germline values: CDR1 MNHEY, CDR2 SMNVEV (reference sequence).

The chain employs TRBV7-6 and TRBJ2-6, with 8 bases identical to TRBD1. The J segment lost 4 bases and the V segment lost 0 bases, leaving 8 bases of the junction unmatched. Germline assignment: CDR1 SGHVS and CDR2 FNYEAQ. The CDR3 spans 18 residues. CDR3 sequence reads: CASSLAGQGARGANVLTF. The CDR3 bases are TGTGCCAGCAGCTTAGCGGGCCAGGGGGCAAGAGGGGCCAACGTCCTGACTTTC.

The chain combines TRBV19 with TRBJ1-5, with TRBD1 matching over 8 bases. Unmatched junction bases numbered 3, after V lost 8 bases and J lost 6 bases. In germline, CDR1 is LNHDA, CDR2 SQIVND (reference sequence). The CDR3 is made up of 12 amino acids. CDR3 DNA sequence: TGTGCCAGTCGACAGGGGACTCAGCCCCAGCATTTT. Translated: CASRQGTQPQHF.

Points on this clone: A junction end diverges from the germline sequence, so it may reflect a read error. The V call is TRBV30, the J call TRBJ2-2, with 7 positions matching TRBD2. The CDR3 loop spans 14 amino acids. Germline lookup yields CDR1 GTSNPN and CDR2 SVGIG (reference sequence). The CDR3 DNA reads TGTGCCTGGCGTGGCGGGAGAAACATCGGGGAGCTGTTTTTT. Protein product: CAWRGGRNIGELFF. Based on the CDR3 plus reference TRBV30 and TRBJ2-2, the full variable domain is SQTIHQWPATLVQPVGSPLSLECTVEGTSNPNLYWYRQAAGRGLQLLFYSVGIGQISSEVPQNLSASRPQDRQFILSSKKLLLSDSGFYLCAWRGGRNIGELFFGEGSRLTVL.

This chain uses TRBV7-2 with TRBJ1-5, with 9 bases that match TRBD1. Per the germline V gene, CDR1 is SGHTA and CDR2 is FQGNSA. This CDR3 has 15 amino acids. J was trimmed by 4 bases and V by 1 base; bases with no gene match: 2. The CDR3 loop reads CASSLEQGANQPQHF. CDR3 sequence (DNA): TGTGCCAGCAGCTTAGAACAGGGGGCTAATCAGCCCCAGCATTTT.

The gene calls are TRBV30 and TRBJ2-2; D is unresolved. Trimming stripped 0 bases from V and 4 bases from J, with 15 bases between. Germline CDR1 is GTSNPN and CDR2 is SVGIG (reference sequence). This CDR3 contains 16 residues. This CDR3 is CAWSVKSWGPTGELFF. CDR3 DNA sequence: TGTGCCTGGAGTGTAAAATCTTGGGGTCCCACCGGGGAGCTGTTTTTT.

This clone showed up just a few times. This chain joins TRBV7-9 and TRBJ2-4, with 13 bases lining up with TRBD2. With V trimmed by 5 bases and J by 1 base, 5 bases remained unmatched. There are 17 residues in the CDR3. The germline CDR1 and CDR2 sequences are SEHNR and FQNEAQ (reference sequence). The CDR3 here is CASSRTSGGGAKNIQYF. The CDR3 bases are TGTGCCAGCAGCCGGACTAGCGGGGGAGGGGCCAAAAACATTCAGTACTTC. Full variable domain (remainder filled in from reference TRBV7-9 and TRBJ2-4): DTGVSQNPRHKITKRGQNVTFRCDPISEHNRLYWYRQTLGQGPEFLTYFQNEAQLEKSRLLSDRFSAERPKGSFSTLEIQRTEQGDSAMYLCASSRTSGGGAKNIQYFGAGTRLSVL.

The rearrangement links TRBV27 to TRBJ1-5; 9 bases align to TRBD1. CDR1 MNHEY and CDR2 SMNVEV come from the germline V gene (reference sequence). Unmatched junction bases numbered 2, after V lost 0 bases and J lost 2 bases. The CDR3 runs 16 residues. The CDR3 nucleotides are TGTGCCAGCAGTTTATCGAGGACAGGGGGCAATCAGCCCCAGCATTTT. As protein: CASSLSRTGGNQPQHF.

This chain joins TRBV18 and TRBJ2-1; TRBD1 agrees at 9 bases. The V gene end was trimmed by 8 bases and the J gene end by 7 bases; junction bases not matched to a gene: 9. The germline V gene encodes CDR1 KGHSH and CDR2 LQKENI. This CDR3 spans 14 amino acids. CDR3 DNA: TGTGCCAGCCTCCGGGACAGGGTGGGGAATGAGCAGTTCTTC. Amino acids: CASLRDRVGNEQFF.